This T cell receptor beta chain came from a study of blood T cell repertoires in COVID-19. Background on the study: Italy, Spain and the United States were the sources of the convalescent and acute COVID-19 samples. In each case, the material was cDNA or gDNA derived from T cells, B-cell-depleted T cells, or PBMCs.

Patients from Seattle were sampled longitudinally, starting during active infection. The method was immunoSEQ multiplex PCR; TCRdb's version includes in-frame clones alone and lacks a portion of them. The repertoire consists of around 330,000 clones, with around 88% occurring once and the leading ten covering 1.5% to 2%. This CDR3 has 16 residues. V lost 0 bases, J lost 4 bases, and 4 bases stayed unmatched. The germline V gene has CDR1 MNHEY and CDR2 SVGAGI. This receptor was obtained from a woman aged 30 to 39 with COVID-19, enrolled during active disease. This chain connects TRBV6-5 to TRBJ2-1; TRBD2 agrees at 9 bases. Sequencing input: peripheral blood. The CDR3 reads CASSYSGTSIYNEQFF. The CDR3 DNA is TGTGCCAGCAGTTACTCCGGGACTAGCATTTACAATGAGCAGTTCTTC.